The 27 T cell receptor beta chains listed next were all sequenced from one sample in a study of CD8+ T cells in alopecia areata. cDNA reverse transcribed from extracted RNA served as the sequencing template. The protocol was immunoSEQ multiplex PCR, while the TCRdb copy is restricted to in-frame clones and leaves out a portion. The repertoire consists of 200,000 to 250,000 clones, with about two thirds occurring once and the leading ten covering around 1.2%. This specimen consisted of CD4+ T cells sorted from blood, obtained at week 0. Receptor source: a human donor with alopecia areata.

V gene TRBV2 combines with J gene TRBJ2-5; D not certain. V lost 6 bases and J lost 0, with 14 bases in between. Per germline, CDR1 SNHLY and CDR2 FYNNEI. The CDR3 sequence is 15 residues long. CDR3 region: CASSFDGVYQETQYF. In DNA, the CDR3 is TGTGCCAGCAGCTTTGATGGGGTGTACCAAGAGACCCAGTACTTC.

The chain joins TRBV20-1 to TRBJ1-2, with D hard to call. Trimming cost V 6 bases and J 9 bases, with 14 bases left between them. The CDR3 totals 11 residues. The V gene's germline CDR1 is DFQATT and CDR2 SNEGSKA (reference sequence). The CDR3, as DNA: TGCAGTGCGGTGGAGGGCAGCAGCTACACCTTC. Translating it yields CSAVEGSSYTF.

The rearrangement joins TRBV30 to TRBJ2-3; D ambiguous. The CDR3 contains 11 residues. Trimming left V 4 bases short and J 2 bases short, with 4 bases between. Germline V lookup: CDR1 GTSNPN, CDR2 SVGIG (reference sequence). The CDR3 coding sequence is TGTGCCTGGATGACCACAGATACGCAGTATTTT. Protein sequence: CAWMTTDTQYF.

This clone appeared a few times. V usage is TRBV5-1 and J usage is TRBJ2-5; 8 nucleotides agree with TRBD1. This CDR3 is 15 amino acids long. V shed 4 bases, J shed 2 bases, and the junction held 7 bases outside the gene matches. CDR1 is SGHRS, CDR2 YFSETQ, per germline. CDR3 DNA sequence: TGCGCCAGCAGCCAAAACACAGGGGGACAAGAGACCCAGTACTTC. Amino acid sequence: CASSQNTGGQETQYF.

This chain joins TRBV25-1 and TRBJ1-6; maybe TRBD1 (6 bases). Deletions cut 1 base from V and 8 bases from J, with 12 bases between. The CDR3 length is 15 residues. Per germline, CDR1 MGHDK and CDR2 SYGVNS. The chain's CDR3 is CASSEWAGEDSPLHF. The CDR3, as DNA: TGTGCCAGCAGTGAATGGGCAGGGGAGGATTCACCCCTCCACTTT.

The rearrangement links TRBV25-1 to TRBJ1-2; TRBD1 matches at 8 bases. V shed 1 base, J shed 7 bases, and the junction held 5 bases outside the gene matches. This CDR3 is 14 amino acids long. CDR1 is MGHDK and CDR2 is SYGVNS in the germline V gene. Here the CDR3 reads CASSELYRGSGYTF. CDR3 DNA sequence: TGTGCCAGCAGTGAATTGTACAGGGGGTCTGGCTACACCTTC.

V usage is TRBV25-1 and J usage is TRBJ2-6, with D unclear. Germline lookup yields CDR1 MGHDK and CDR2 SYGVNS. The CDR3 runs 14 residues. Trimming stripped 6 bases from V and 4 bases from J, with 10 bases between. The CDR3, as DNA: TGTGCCAGCAGCCCTAGACCCGGGGCCAACGTCCTGACTTTC. Translation gives CASSPRPGANVLTF.

This clone occurred a few times. This chain links TRBV29-1 with TRBJ2-3, with TRBD1 as a possible D gene (6 bases). The CDR3 totals 15 residues. Per the germline V gene, CDR1 is SQVTM and CDR2 is ANQGSEA. Trimming stripped 5 bases from V and 5 bases from J, with 20 bases between. This chain's CDR3 is CSVLDRRYSGDTQYF. The DNA of the CDR3 is TGCAGCGTTTTGGACAGACGATACTCGGGAGATACGCAGTATTTT.

This chain connects TRBV7-2 to TRBJ2-7; 9 nucleotides line up with TRBD2. CDR3 length: 14 amino acids. Germline loops: CDR1 SGHTA, CDR2 FQGNSA. V shed 3 bases, J shed 7 bases, and the junction held 7 bases outside the gene matches. The CDR3 protein is CASSLAGGPWEQYF. The CDR3 DNA sequence: TGTGCCAGCAGCTTGGCGGGGGGGCCGTGGGAGCAGTACTTC.

This clone was detected only once. The rearrangement uses TRBV9 and TRBJ2-6; possibly TRBD2 for D (6 bases). The CDR3 is 13 amino acids. Trimming took 3 bases from V and 11 from J, leaving 12 bases between them. CDR1 SGDLS and CDR2 YYNGEE come from the germline V gene. CDR3 sequence (DNA): TGTGCCAGCAGCGCGCGGGACGGCGACGTCCTGACTTTC. Translation: CASSARDGDVLTF.

The gene calls are TRBV18 and TRBJ1-6; 7 bases match TRBD1. This CDR3 is 16 amino acids long. V shed 4 bases and J 8 bases; nucleotides not matched to a gene: 11. Germline loops: CDR1 KGHSH, CDR2 LQKENI. CDR3 sequence (DNA): TGTGCCAGCTCACACCCGGGACAGAGACAATATTCACCCCTCCACTTT. Encoded protein: CASSHPGQRQYSPLHF.

V and J are TRBV6-5 and TRBJ2-1; perhaps TRBD2 as D (5 bases). CDR1 MNHEY and CDR2 SVGAGI come from the germline V gene. V lost 0 bases and J lost 8, with 8 bases in between. This CDR3 contains 13 residues. The CDR3 DNA reads as TGTGCCAGCAGTTACTCGCAGGAGGATGAGCAGTTCTTC. Translation gives CASSYSQEDEQFF.

The chain couples TRBV30 to TRBJ1-1; TRBD1 might be the D (5 bases). This CDR3 comprises 15 residues. V shed 2 bases and J shed 0 bases, with 13 bases lying between them. CDR1 and CDR2 (germline): GTSNPN, SVGIG (reference sequence). Written as DNA, the CDR3 is TGTGCCTGGAGTCTCCGGGGACTTATGAACACTGAAGCTTTCTTT. This translates into CAWSLRGLMNTEAFF.

The chain has TRBV7-9 and TRBJ1-5; D is perhaps TRBD1 (6 bases). V gave up 5 bases and J gave up 7 bases, with 15 bases separating them. Germline values: CDR1 SEHNR, CDR2 FQNEAQ (reference sequence). This CDR3 region has 14 residues. CDR3 region: CASSDNRAGQPQHF. Here the CDR3 DNA reads TGTGCCAGCAGCGACAACAGGGCTGGGCAGCCCCAGCATTTT. The whole variable domain, remainder taken from reference TRBV7-9 and TRBJ1-5, is DTGVSQNPRHKITKRGQNVTFRCDPISEHNRLYWYRQTLGQGPEFLTYFQNEAQLEKSRLLSDRFSAERPKGSFSTLEIQRTEQGDSAMYLCASSDNRAGQPQHFGDGTRLSIL.

The rearrangement joins TRBV27 to TRBJ2-5; possibly TRBD1 or TRBD2 for D (6 bases each). CDR1 is MNHEY, CDR2 SMNVEV, per germline (reference sequence). V lost 11 bases and J lost 5, with 24 bases in between. This CDR3 contains 15 residues. CDR3 amino acids: CACDEWGAPRETQYF. The CDR3 DNA sequence: TGTGCCTGCGACGAGTGGGGGGCGCCAAGGGAGACCCAGTACTTC.

The chain uses TRBV30 and TRBJ1-2; the D gene is possibly TRBD1 (5 bases). The V gene lost 6 bases and the J gene lost 6 bases, with 20 bases spanning the gap. Germline V CDR1 and CDR2: GTSNPN, SVGIG (reference sequence). The length of the CDR3 is 14 residues. The CDR3 region is CACNTGQLRDGYTF. The CDR3, as DNA: TGTGCCTGCAATACTGGACAACTCCGGGATGGCTACACCTTC. Full variable domain (missing parts from reference TRBV30 and TRBJ1-2): SQTIHQWPATLVQPVGSPLSLECTVEGTSNPNLYWYRQAAGRGLQLLFYSVGIGQISSEVPQNLSASRPQDRQFILSSKKLLLSDSGFYLCACNTGQLRDGYTFGSGTRLTVV.

The chain is built from TRBV9 and TRBJ1-4; D not resolved. The V gene lost 0 bases and the J gene lost 2 bases, with 2 bases spanning the gap. Per germline, CDR1 SGDLS and CDR2 YYNGEE. The CDR3 loop spans 13 amino acids. This CDR3 is CASSVGTNEKLFF. Here the CDR3 DNA reads TGTGCCAGCAGCGTAGGGACTAATGAAAAACTGTTTTTT.

This clone has just a few counts. For the CDR3, the DNA is TGTGCCAGCAGCCAGGGACAGGGTCACACCGGGGAGCTGTTTTTT. Amino acid sequence: CASSQGQGHTGELFF. This chain links TRBV14 with TRBJ2-2; TRBD1 aligns across 9 bases. Per germline, CDR1 SGHDN and CDR2 FVKESK. With V trimmed by 3 bases and J by 3 bases, 2 bases remained unmatched. The CDR3 extends over 15 amino acids. Full variable domain (missing parts from reference TRBV14 and TRBJ2-2): EAGVTQFPSHSVIEKGQTVTLRCDPISGHDNLYWYRRVMGKEIKFLLHFVKESKQDESGMPNNRFLAERTGGTYSTLKVQPAELEDSGVYFCASSQGQGHTGELFFGEGSRLTVL.

V usage is TRBV5-1 and J usage is TRBJ2-5; perhaps D is TRBD1 or TRBD2 (5 bases each). This CDR3 comprises 14 residues. Germline V gene lookup returns CDR1 SGHRS and CDR2 YFSETQ. Trimming took off 0 bases at V and 3 bases at J, with 9 bases between the two ends. CDR3 nucleotide sequence: TGCGCCAGCAGCTTGGCCAGAGGGGAAGAGACCCAGTACTTC. It encodes CASSLARGEETQYF.

The chain joins TRBV6-1 to TRBJ1-5; 8 nucleotides line up with TRBD1. The CDR3 extends over 15 amino acids. Germline CDR1 reads MNHNS; CDR2 reads SASEGT. Losses at the gene ends were 1 base for V and 7 bases for J; bases not matched to a gene: 6. The CDR3 bases are TGTGCCAGCAGTGAAGGCAGGGGGCTTGGGCAGCCCCAGCATTTT. Its translation: CASSEGRGLGQPQHF.

The chain couples TRBV4-2 to TRBJ2-2; D is perhaps TRBD2 (6 bases). CDR1 LGHNA and CDR2 YNFKEQ come from the germline V gene. CDR3 size: 19 residues. Trimming took off 1 base at V and 2 bases at J, with 20 bases between the two ends. This chain's CDR3 is CASSQGVYRDSVNTGELFF. In DNA, the CDR3 is TGTGCCAGCAGCCAAGGAGTATACCGGGACTCGGTAAACACCGGGGAGCTGTTTTTT.

This chain joins TRBV30 and TRBJ1-6, with D perhaps matching TRBD1 (6 bases). The V gene's germline CDR1 is GTSNPN and CDR2 SVGIG (reference sequence). The length of the CDR3 is 13 residues. Trimming cost V 8 bases and J 7 bases, with 15 bases left between them. The CDR3 DNA reads TGTGCCGGAGCCCCAGGGACAAATTCACCCCTCCACTTT. It yields the protein CAGAPGTNSPLHF. Full variable domain (remainder filled in from reference TRBV30 and TRBJ1-6): SQTIHQWPATLVQPVGSPLSLECTVEGTSNPNLYWYRQAAGRGLQLLFYSVGIGQISSEVPQNLSASRPQDRQFILSSKKLLLSDSGFYLCAGAPGTNSPLHFGNGTRLTVT.

The J gene is TRBJ2-1, the V gene TRBV2; TRBD1 matches 8 bases. The CDR3 is 12 amino acids. Losses at the gene ends were 6 bases for V and 8 bases for J; bases not matched to a gene: 3. Germline V gives CDR1 SNHLY, CDR2 FYNNEI. DNA of the CDR3: TGTGCCAGCAGGGACAGGGTCGATGAGCAGTTCTTC. Translated: CASRDRVDEQFF.

The chain recombines TRBV2 with TRBJ1-1; D perhaps matches TRBD1 (5 bases). The CDR3 is made up of 15 amino acids. Trimming left V 7 bases short and J 4 bases short, with 19 bases between. Germline V gene data show CDR1 as SNHLY and CDR2 as FYNNEI. CDR3 DNA sequence: TGTGCCAGCACGTTTCTTCTCACAGGAGGCACTGAAGCTTTCTTT. Its translation: CASTFLLTGGTEAFF.

The V call is TRBV27, the J call TRBJ2-3, with TRBD2 matching 11 bases. Germline values: CDR1 MNHEY, CDR2 SMNVEV (reference sequence). V shed 6 bases, J shed 1 base, and the junction held 6 bases outside the gene matches. The CDR3 totals 16 residues. CDR3 region: CASRATTSGGTDTQYF. The CDR3 bases are TGTGCCAGCAGAGCGACGACTAGCGGGGGCACAGATACGCAGTATTTT.

In this sample, this clone turned up once. This chain links TRBV7-9 with TRBJ1-6, with D possibly matching TRBD1 (5 bases). Germline V gene sequence: CDR1 SEHNR, CDR2 FQNEAQ (reference sequence). Between the trimmed V and J ends, which lost 4 bases and 8 bases, there was a span of 15 bases. The CDR3 sequence is 15 residues long. The DNA of the CDR3 is TGTGCCAGCAGCTCAGGGACCGGAGGTTATTCACCCCTCCACTTT. The encoded protein is CASSSGTGGYSPLHF.

The CDR3 DNA reads as TGCAGCGTTGAATTGGGGGGCGCGACAACTAATGAAAAACTGTTTTTT. Translated: CSVELGGATTNEKLFF. The V call is TRBV29-1, the J call TRBJ1-4; D is perhaps TRBD1 (6 bases). This CDR3 contains 16 residues. The germline V gene has CDR1 SQVTM and CDR2 ANQGSEA. V lost 2 bases, J lost 0 bases, and 13 bases lay in between.